The clone carrying this T cell receptor (beta chain) was seen ten or more times. The data were obtained in a study of early T cells in non-severe SARS-CoV-2 infection. TCRdb itself ran the 5' RACE reads through MiXCR, one entry per CDR3 protein. The table lists roughly 20,000 distinct CDR3 sequences, around 5.9% of them singletons. Sequencing input: whole blood. This TCR was recovered from an adult who was a healthcare worker with PCR-confirmed SARS-CoV-2 infection or an uninfected control (not recorded which).

The CDR3, as DNA: TGTGCCAGCAGCAAAACAGGGGGAGGATCCTACGAGCAGTACTTC. Amino acids: CASSKTGGGSYEQYF. The rearrangement links TRBV27 to TRBJ2-7; 8 bases line up with TRBD1. J lost 1 base, V lost 6 bases, and 8 bases had no gene match. CDR1 and CDR2 from the germline V gene are MNHEY and SMNVEV (reference sequence). The CDR3 sequence is 15 residues long.